The present T cell receptor beta chain was sequenced within a study of identifying expanded T cells in peripheral blood. Overall study findings and caveats: Clone count variance between approximately two-week samples rose with total template count.

A note on this clone: Its antigen is not identified.

CDR3 size: 13 residues. V was clipped by 6 bases and J by 5 bases, with 11 bases between them. Germline assignment: CDR1 SGHVS and CDR2 FQNEAQ. Clones were sequenced by immunoSEQ multiplex PCR, and TCRdb holds only the in-frame ones, with some missing. In the table there are about 98,000 clones, approximately 89% of which are singletons. Collection occurred without any documented infections or immune events in donors. V gene TRBV7-8 combines with J gene TRBJ1-5, with D possibly TRBD1 on 5 matching bases. Sequenced: blood. This clonotype originated in a person aged 18-70 years in good health. The CDR3 DNA reads as TGTGCCAGCAGGACCGGGACCCATCAGCCCCAGCATTTT. Translated: CASRTGTHQPQHF.